The 6 T cell receptor beta chains below come from one sample, sequenced in a study of T cell responses to AZD1222 COVID-19 vaccine. Assay used: immunoSEQ multiplex PCR; TCRdb lists only in-frame clones, some missing. The table has 250,000 to 300,000 clones, 85% to 95% seen once. This specimen was peripheral blood, taken 28 days after the second AZD1222 dose. Receptors were obtained from an adult who received the AZD1222 COVID-19 vaccine.

The chain has TRBV28 and TRBJ1-3; no firm D call. Deletions cut 5 bases from V and 6 bases from J, with 14 bases between. CDR1 and CDR2 (germline): MDHEN, SYDVKM. The CDR3 is 14 residues long. The CDR3 reads CASSTAGGPNTIYF. The CDR3 DNA follows: TGTGCCAGCAGTACGGCCGGCGGCCCAAACACCATATATTTT.

The rearrangement uses TRBV7-9 and TRBJ1-1; D is unclear. The CDR3 loop spans 13 amino acids. Germline V gene sequence: CDR1 SEHNR, CDR2 FQNEAQ (reference sequence). Trimming removed 1 base from V and 1 base from J, with 4 bases in between. The CDR3 DNA reads TGTGCCAGCAGCTTAGGAGCGAACACTGAAGCTTTCTTT. Protein product: CASSLGANTEAFF.

The genes are TRBV5-1 and TRBJ2-1; a weak D match, TRBD1 (6 bases). The CDR3 totals 15 residues. The germline gives CDR1 SGHRS, CDR2 YFSETQ. Trimming stripped 4 bases from V and 0 bases from J, with 11 bases between. The CDR3 region has the DNA TGCGCCAGCAGCCAACAGGGATTCTCCTACAATGAGCAGTTCTTC. Encoded protein: CASSQQGFSYNEQFF.

V and J are TRBV5-5 and TRBJ2-7, with unresolved D. V dropped 0 bases and J dropped 4 bases, with 5 bases sitting between them. The CDR3 loop spans 12 amino acids. Per germline, CDR1 SGHKS and CDR2 YYEKEE (reference sequence). CDR3 sequence (DNA): TGTGCCAGCAGCTTGGAGGCGTACGAGCAGTACTTC. Its translation is CASSLEAYEQYF.

This rearrangement joins TRBV5-1 to TRBJ1-5, with D uncertain. Germline CDR1 and CDR2: SGHRS and YFSETQ. The CDR3 extends over 15 amino acids. Trimming removed 0 bases from V and 6 bases from J, with 13 bases in between. The CDR3 DNA sequence: TGCGCCAGCAGCTTGGTGCCCGGGTTAGGTCAGCCCCAGCATTTT. Amino acids: CASSLVPGLGQPQHF. Combining the CDR3 with reference TRBV5-1 and TRBJ1-5 gives the whole variable domain KAGVTQTPRYLIKTRGQQVTLSCSPISGHRSVSWYQQTPGQGLQFLFEYFSETQRNKGNFPGRFSGRQFSNSRSEMNVSTLELGDSALYLCASSLVPGLGQPQHFGDGTRLSIL.

This sequence joins TRBV11-2 and TRBJ2-5; 12 nucleotides match TRBD2. This CDR3 has 17 residues. Losses at the gene ends were 0 bases for V and 3 bases for J; bases not matched to a gene: 5. Germline V gene data show CDR1 as SGHAT and CDR2 as FQNNGV. The DNA of the CDR3 is TGTGCCAGCAGCTTAGATCGGGCTAGCGGGAGGGAAGAGACCCAGTACTTC. Translation: CASSLDRASGREETQYF.